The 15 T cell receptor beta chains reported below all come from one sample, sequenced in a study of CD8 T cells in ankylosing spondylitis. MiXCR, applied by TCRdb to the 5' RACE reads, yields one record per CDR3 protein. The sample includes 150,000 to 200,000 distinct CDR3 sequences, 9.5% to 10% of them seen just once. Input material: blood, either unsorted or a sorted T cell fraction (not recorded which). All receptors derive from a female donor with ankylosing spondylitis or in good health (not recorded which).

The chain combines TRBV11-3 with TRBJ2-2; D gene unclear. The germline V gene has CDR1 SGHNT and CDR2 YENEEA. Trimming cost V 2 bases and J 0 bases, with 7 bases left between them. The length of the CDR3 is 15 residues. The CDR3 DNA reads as TGTGCCAGCAGCTTACGCAGCACGAACACCGGGGAGCTGTTTTTT. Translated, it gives CASSLRSTNTGELFF.

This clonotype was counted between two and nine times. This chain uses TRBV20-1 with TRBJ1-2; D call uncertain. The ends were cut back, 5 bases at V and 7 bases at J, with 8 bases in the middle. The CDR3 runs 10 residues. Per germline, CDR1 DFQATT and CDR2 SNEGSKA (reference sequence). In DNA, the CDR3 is TGCAGTGCTCCATCAAGTGGCTACACCTTC. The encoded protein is CSAPSSGYTF.

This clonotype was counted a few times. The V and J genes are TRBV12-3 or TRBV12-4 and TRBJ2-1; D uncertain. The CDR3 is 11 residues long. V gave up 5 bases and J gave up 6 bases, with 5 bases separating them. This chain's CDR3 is CASSGPNEQFF. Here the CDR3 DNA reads TGTGCCAGCAGTGGACCCAATGAGCAGTTCTTC.

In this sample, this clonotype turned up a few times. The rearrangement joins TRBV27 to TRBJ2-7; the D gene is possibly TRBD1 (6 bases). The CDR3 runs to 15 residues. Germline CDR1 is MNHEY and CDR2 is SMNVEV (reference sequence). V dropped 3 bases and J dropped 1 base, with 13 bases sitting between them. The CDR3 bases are TGTGCCAGCAGTTTCATGGACAGTAAATCCTACGAGCAGTACTTC. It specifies CASSFMDSKSYEQYF.

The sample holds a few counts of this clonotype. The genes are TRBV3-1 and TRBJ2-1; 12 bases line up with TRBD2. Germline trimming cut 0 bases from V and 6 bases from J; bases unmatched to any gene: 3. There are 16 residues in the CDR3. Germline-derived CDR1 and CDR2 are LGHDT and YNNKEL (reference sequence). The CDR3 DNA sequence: TGTGCCAGCAGCCAAGATGTGACTAGCGGGAGCAATGAGCAGTTCTTC. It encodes CASSQDVTSGSNEQFF.

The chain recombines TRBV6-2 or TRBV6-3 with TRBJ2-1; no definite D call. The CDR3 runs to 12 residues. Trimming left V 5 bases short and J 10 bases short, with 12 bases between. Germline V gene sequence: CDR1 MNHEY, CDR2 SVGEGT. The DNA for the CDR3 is TGTGCCAGCAGTATCCTTGGTGGGGAGCAGTTCTTC. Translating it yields CASSILGGEQFF.

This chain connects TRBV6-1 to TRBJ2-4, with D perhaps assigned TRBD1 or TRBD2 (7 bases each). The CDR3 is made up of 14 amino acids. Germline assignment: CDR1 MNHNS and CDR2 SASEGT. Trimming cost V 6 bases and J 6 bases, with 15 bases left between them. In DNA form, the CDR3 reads TGTGCCAGCAGAACCGACAGGGAGGGAAACATTCAGTACTTC. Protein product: CASRTDREGNIQYF.

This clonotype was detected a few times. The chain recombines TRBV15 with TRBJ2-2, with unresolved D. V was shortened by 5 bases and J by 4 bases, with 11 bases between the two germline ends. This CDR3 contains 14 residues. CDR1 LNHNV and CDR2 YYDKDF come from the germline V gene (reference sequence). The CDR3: CATSVSPVTGELFF. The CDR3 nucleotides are TGTGCCACCAGCGTTTCCCCGGTCACCGGGGAGCTGTTTTTT. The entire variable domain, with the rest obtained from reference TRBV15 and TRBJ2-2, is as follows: DAMVIQNPRYQVTQFGKPVTLSCSQTLNHNVMYWYQQKSSQAPKLLFHYYDKDFNNEADTPDNFQSRRPNTSFCFLDIRSPGLGDTAMYLCATSVSPVTGELFFGEGSRLTVL.

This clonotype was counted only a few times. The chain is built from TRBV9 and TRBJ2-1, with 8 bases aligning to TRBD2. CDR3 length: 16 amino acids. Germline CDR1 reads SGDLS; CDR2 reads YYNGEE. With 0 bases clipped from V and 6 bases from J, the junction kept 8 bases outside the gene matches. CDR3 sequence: CASSVASGLDSNEQFF. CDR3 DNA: TGTGCCAGCAGCGTAGCTTCGGGACTAGATAGCAATGAGCAGTTCTTC. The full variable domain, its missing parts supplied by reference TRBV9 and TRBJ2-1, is DSGVTQTPKHLITATGQRVTLRCSPRSGDLSVYWYQQSLDQGLQFLIQYYNGEERAKGNILERFSAQQFPDLHSELNLSSLELGDSALYFCASSVASGLDSNEQFFGPGTRLTVL.

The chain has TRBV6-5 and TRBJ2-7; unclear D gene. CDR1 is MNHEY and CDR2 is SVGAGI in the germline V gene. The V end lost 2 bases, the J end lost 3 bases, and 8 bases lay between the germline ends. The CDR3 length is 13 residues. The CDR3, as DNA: TGTGCCAGCAGTTACCGTTCTAACTACGAGCAGTACTTC. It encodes CASSYRSNYEQYF.

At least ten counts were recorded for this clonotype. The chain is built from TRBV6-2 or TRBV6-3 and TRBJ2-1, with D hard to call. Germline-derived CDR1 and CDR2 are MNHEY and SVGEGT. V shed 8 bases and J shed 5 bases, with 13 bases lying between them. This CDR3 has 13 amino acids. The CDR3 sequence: CASEMPPNNEQFF. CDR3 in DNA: TGTGCCAGCGAGATGCCTCCTAACAATGAGCAGTTCTTC.

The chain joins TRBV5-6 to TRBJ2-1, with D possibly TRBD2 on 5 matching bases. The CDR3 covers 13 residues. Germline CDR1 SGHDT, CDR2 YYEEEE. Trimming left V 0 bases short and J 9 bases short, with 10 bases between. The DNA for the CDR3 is TGTGCCAGCAGCTTGGCCCAAGGAGGTGAGCAGTTCTTC. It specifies CASSLAQGGEQFF.

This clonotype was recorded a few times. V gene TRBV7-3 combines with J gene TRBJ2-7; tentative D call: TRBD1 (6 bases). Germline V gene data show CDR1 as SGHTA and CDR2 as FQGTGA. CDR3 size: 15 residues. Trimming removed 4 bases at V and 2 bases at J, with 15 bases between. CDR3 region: CASSSPDSGTYEQYF. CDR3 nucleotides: TGTGCCAGCAGCTCTCCGGACAGTGGGACCTACGAGCAGTACTTC.

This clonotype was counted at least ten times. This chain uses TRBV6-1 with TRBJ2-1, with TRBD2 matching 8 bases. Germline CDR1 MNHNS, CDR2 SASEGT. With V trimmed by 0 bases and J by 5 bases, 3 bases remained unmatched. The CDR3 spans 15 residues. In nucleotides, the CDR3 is TGTGCCAGCAGTGAAGCAACTAGCGGCCACAATGAGCAGTTCTTC. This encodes CASSEATSGHNEQFF.

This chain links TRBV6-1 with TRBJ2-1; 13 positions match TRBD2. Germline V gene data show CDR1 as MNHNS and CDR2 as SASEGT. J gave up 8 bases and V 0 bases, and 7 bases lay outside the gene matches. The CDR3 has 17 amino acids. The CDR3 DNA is TGTGCCAGCAGTGAAGCGGGACTAGCGGGACCCTATCATGAGCAGTTCTTC. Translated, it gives CASSEAGLAGPYHEQFF.